The 18 T cell receptor beta chains below were found in one sample sequenced in a study of blood T cell repertoires in COVID-19. Produced via immunoSEQ multiplex PCR; TCRdb's table is partial and in-frame only. The sample holds around 220,000 clones, 80% to 90% seen once. Sequencing used peripheral blood. The origin of the receptors is a woman older than 75 with acute or convalescent COVID-19.

The count of this clone is one. The rearrangement uses TRBV5-4 and TRBJ2-1; 8 bases are shared with TRBD2. V was clipped by 2 bases and J by 4 bases; unmatched bases: 8. The CDR3 covers 16 residues. Germline V gene sequence: CDR1 SGHNT, CDR2 YYREEE (reference sequence). The CDR3 sequence is CASSLKELAVYNEQFF. The CDR3 bases are TGTGCCAGCAGCTTAAAAGAACTAGCGGTTTACAATGAGCAGTTCTTC.

This chain joins TRBV5-4 and TRBJ1-4; 7 nucleotides agree with TRBD1. Looked up from germline, CDR1 is SGHNT and CDR2 is YYREEE (reference sequence). V gave up 3 bases and J gave up 10 bases; unmatched junction bases: 6. The CDR3 loop spans 13 amino acids. The CDR3 protein is CASSSDQGGKLFF. The CDR3 DNA is TGTGCCAGCAGCTCGGACCAGGGGGGAAAACTGTTTTTT.

Remarks on this clone: The sample has other DNA sequences that encode this CDR3 too. CDR3 DNA sequence: TGTGCCAGCAGTGAAAGACAGGGCTCCTACAATGAGCAGTTCTTC. Residues: CASSERQGSYNEQFF. V and J are TRBV2 and TRBJ2-1, with 7 positions matching TRBD1. The germline gives CDR1 SNHLY, CDR2 FYNNEI. This CDR3 contains 15 residues. V was clipped by 2 bases and J by 0 bases; unmatched bases: 1.

The rearrangement joins TRBV19 to TRBJ2-5; the D gene is possibly TRBD1 (5 bases). With 4 bases removed from V and 1 base from J, the gap between germline ends came to 10 bases. Germline V gene sequence: CDR1 LNHDA, CDR2 SQIVND (reference sequence). This CDR3 comprises 14 residues. CDR3 sequence reads: CASSTDTSQETQYF. CDR3 DNA: TGTGCCAGTAGTACGGACACCTCCCAAGAGACCCAGTACTTC.

V is TRBV12-3 or TRBV12-4 and J is TRBJ1-1; D remains ambiguous. This CDR3 region has 12 residues. V dropped 5 bases and J dropped 4 bases, with 8 bases sitting between them. The CDR3, as DNA: TGTGCCAGCAGTGGTACAGCCACTGAAGCTTTCTTT. The encoded protein is CASSGTATEAFF.

This clone was found once. The chain recombines TRBV6-5 with TRBJ1-1; D is unclear. The CDR3 contains 16 residues. Germline V gives CDR1 MNHEY, CDR2 SVGAGI. Trimming took 0 bases from V and 6 from J, leaving 17 bases between them. In DNA form, the CDR3 reads TGTGCCAGCAGTTACTCTGCCTACCATCCCCTCGCTGAAGCTTTCTTT. Protein product: CASSYSAYHPLAEAFF.

This clone was counted a few times. The chain recombines TRBV7-6 with TRBJ1-4; 8 positions match TRBD1. The CDR3 runs to 15 residues. Germline trimming cut 5 bases from V and 3 bases from J; bases unmatched to any gene: 5. Germline V gene data show CDR1 as SGHVS and CDR2 as FNYEAQ. In DNA form, the CDR3 reads TGTGCCAGCAGCCCCGCACAGGGGGCTAATGAAAAACTGTTTTTT. Translated: CASSPAQGANEKLFF.

This rearrangement joins TRBV9 to TRBJ2-7; 12 bases agree with TRBD2. With 4 bases clipped from V and 4 bases from J, the junction kept 9 bases outside the gene matches. CDR1 is SGDLS and CDR2 is YYNGEE in the germline V gene. The CDR3 length is 16 residues. CDR3 protein: CASSPYRLAGEYEQYF. The CDR3 DNA sequence: TGTGCCAGCAGCCCATACCGACTAGCGGGGGAATACGAGCAGTACTTC.

The sample holds one count of this clone. The gene calls are TRBV11-2 and TRBJ2-5, with a weak D call TRBD1 (6 bases). Trimming removed 5 bases from V and 5 bases from J, with 12 bases in between. In germline, CDR1 is SGHAT, CDR2 FQNNGV. There are 13 residues in the CDR3. CDR3 loop: CASSKGHGETQYF. The CDR3 DNA reads TGTGCCAGCAGCAAGGGACACGGGGAGACCCAGTACTTC.

The chain recombines TRBV19 with TRBJ1-3; 7 bases match TRBD1. The CDR3 length is 14 residues. The ends lost 8 bases at V and 1 base at J; junction bases unmatched: 5. CDR1 is LNHDA and CDR2 is SQIVND in the germline V gene (reference sequence). The CDR3 protein is CASVWGQSGNTIYF. The CDR3 DNA is TGTGCCAGTGTTTGGGGACAGTCTGGAAACACCATATATTTT.

The chain couples TRBV4-3 to TRBJ1-1; TRBD1 aligns across 9 bases. Germline lookup yields CDR1 LGHNA and CDR2 YSLEER. CDR3 length equals 14 residues. The trim removed 4 bases at V and 6 bases at J, leaving 6 bases unmatched. CDR3 bases: TGCGCCAGCAGCCCTCGGACAGGGGCCCCTGAAGCTTTCTTT. Its protein is CASSPRTGAPEAFF.

This rearrangement joins TRBV24-1 to TRBJ1-2; no clear D gene. The CDR3 consists of 14 residues. Trimming took 3 bases from V and 4 from J, leaving 11 bases between them. Per the germline V gene, CDR1 is KGHDR and CDR2 is SFDVKD. CDR3 bases: TGTGCCACCAGTGATCCGGAGTATGGCTATGGCTACACCTTC. Residues: CATSDPEYGYGYTF.

The chain has TRBV29-1 and TRBJ2-7; 8 positions agree with TRBD2. The CDR3 is made up of 14 amino acids. Germline-derived CDR1 and CDR2 are SQVTM and ANQGSEA. J lost 5 bases, V lost 1 base, and 7 bases had no gene match. The CDR3, as DNA: TGCAGCGTTGAAGGGGAGGCGGGAGGCGACGAGCAGTACTTC. This gives the protein CSVEGEAGGDEQYF.

This chain links TRBV7-9 with TRBJ2-7; 10 positions match TRBD2. CDR1 is SEHNR, CDR2 FQNEAQ, per germline (reference sequence). Trimming at V came to 5 bases and at J to 0 bases, leaving 4 bases not matched to a gene. There are 15 residues in the CDR3. CDR3 region: CASSGTSGASYEQYF. The CDR3 DNA reads TGTGCCAGCAGCGGAACTAGCGGGGCCTCCTACGAGCAGTACTTC.

This clone showed up just once. V and J are TRBV6-5 and TRBJ1-3, with a tentative D call TRBD1 (5 bases). This CDR3 contains 16 residues. V shed 4 bases and J shed 4 bases, with 17 bases lying between them. Per germline, CDR1 MNHEY and CDR2 SVGAGI. The CDR3 coding sequence is TGTGCCAGCAGTTCCAGGGCCGTCTTTGCCGGAAACACCATATATTTT. As protein: CASSSRAVFAGNTIYF.

The chain is built from TRBV5-1 and TRBJ1-4; no clear D. From germline, CDR1 is SGHRS and CDR2 YFSETQ. The length of the CDR3 is 16 residues. V was shortened by 0 bases and J by 8 bases, with 17 bases between the two germline ends. The CDR3 spells CASSLEVISVTEKLFF. The DNA for the CDR3 is TGCGCCAGCAGCTTGGAGGTCATCTCGGTGACAGAAAAACTGTTTTTT.

This clone was recorded only once. The chain carries TRBV19 and TRBJ2-6; D might be TRBD2 (6 bases). The CDR3 runs to 18 residues. Germline-derived CDR1 and CDR2 are LNHDA and SQIVND (reference sequence). V was trimmed by 5 bases and J by 0 bases, leaving 17 bases between them. The CDR3 sequence: CASSPEGPPSSGANVLTF. The CDR3 DNA follows: TGTGCCAGTAGTCCGGAGGGCCCCCCCTCCTCTGGGGCCAACGTCCTGACTTTC.

This clone was found a few times. This CDR3 is CASSEARGSSPLHF. The CDR3 region has the DNA TGTGCCAGCAGTGAAGCTCGCGGAAGCTCACCCCTCCACTTT. This chain uses TRBV6-1 with TRBJ1-6; D gene unclear. The CDR3 is made up of 14 amino acids. Trimming stripped 0 bases from V and 10 bases from J, with 10 bases between. Germline V gives CDR1 MNHNS, CDR2 SASEGT.